This T cell receptor (beta chain) stems from a study of beta chain features in type 1 diabetes. Isolated RNA was reverse transcribed in full, so expressed TCRB transcripts were sequenced. An average around 3.8 million reads came from naive, central memory and regulatory T cell samples. This table comes from immunoSEQ multiplex PCR, and its TCRdb copy is limited to in-frame clones, with some not included. The table has about 360,000 clones, 10% to 15% seen once. The CDR3 is 15 amino acids. CDR1 and CDR2 from the germline V gene are MGHRA and YSYEKL. Unmatched junction bases numbered 10, after V lost 2 bases and J lost 8 bases.

J is TRBJ2-3 and V is TRBV4-1; 7 bases are shared with TRBD1. This sequence originates from a man between 18 and 35 years old in good health. Sequencing was done on a sample of naive CD4+ T cells from blood. The CDR3 DNA is TGCGCCAGCAGCCAACCCCCGGGACAGTTCAGTACGCAGTATTTT. It codes for CASSQPPGQFSTQYF.